These T cell receptor beta chains were read from a single sample in a study of shared clonotypes between healthy human individuals. Method: immunoSEQ multiplex PCR; TCRdb's copy keeps in-frame clones and lacks some. The sample consists of about 2.5 million clones, 92% of them appearing once. The sample taken for sequencing was naive CD4+ T cells from PBMCs. All receptors derive from a man younger than 30 in good health. Some clones in this sample may be carry-over from other donors' samples. Both conserved end residues are part of each CDR3. The D gene is left open where the match is weak. Size is stated for part of the rows, as once, few or many counts, or as a class when the clone is expanded.

.	TRBV6-1	.	TRBJ2-3	CASTLARRADTQYF	TGTGCCAGTACCCTGGCTCGTCGCGCAGATACGCAGTATTTT
once	TRBV7-9	TRBD2	TRBJ2-1	CASSLFSGSYNEQFF	TGTGCCAGCAGCCTATTTAGCGGGAGCTACAATGAGCAGTTCTTC
.	TRBV6-6	TRBD1	TRBJ2-1	CASSSGTGGNEQFF	TGTGCCAGCAGTTCTGGGACAGGGGGCAATGAGCAGTTCTTC
.	TRBV6-5	TRBD2	TRBJ2-1	CASSASGSGYNEQFF	TGTGCCAGCAGCGCTAGCGGGAGTGGCTACAATGAGCAGTTCTTC
.	TRBV20-1	.	TRBJ1-2	CSAGDGYTF	TGCAGTGCTGGAGATGGCTACACCTTC
.	TRBV20-1	.	TRBJ2-1	CSYGPYNEQFF	TGCAGCTACGGGCCGTACAATGAGCAGTTCTTC
.	TRBV5-1	.	TRBJ2-2	CASSWGGSGELFF	TGCGCCAGCAGCTGGGGAGGCTCCGGGGAGCTGTTTTTT
.	TRBV13	.	TRBJ1-2	CASSLGGYSHGYTF	TGTGCCAGCAGCTTAGGTGGCTACTCCCATGGCTACACCTTC
.	TRBV7-9	.	TRBJ2-7	CASSLTGTGSYEQYF	TGTGCCAGCAGCTTAACGGGGACTGGCTCCTACGAGCAGTACTTC
.	TRBV9	TRBD2	TRBJ2-2	CASSVGTSGRQNTGELFF	TGTGCCAGCAGCGTAGGGACTAGCGGGAGGCAGAACACCGGGGAGCTGTTTTTT
.	TRBV7-7	.	TRBJ1-1	CASSLDLWTEAFF	TGTGCCAGCAGCTTAGACCTTTGGACTGAAGCTTTCTTT
.	TRBV2	.	TRBJ1-5	CASRLDSNQPQHF	TGTGCCAGCAGGCTGGACAGCAATCAGCCCCAGCATTTT
few	TRBV27	TRBD1	TRBJ1-4	CASSLRTGEKLFF	TGTGCCAGCAGTTTGAGGACAGGTGAAAAACTGTTTTTT
.	TRBV30	TRBD1	TRBJ1-2	CAGDRGYGYTF	TGTGCCGGAGACAGGGGGTATGGCTACACCTTC
.	TRBV27	TRBD1	TRBJ2-7	CASSSPRDRGRAGQYF	TGTGCCAGCAGTTCCCCCCGGGACAGGGGCCGAGCCGGGCAGTACTTC
.	TRBV27	TRBD1	TRBJ1-5	CASSLGTASNQPQHF	TGTGCCAGCAGTTTAGGGACAGCCTCGAATCAGCCCCAGCATTTT
.	TRBV4-3	TRBD2	TRBJ2-3	CASSQATSGSADTQYF	TGCGCCAGCAGCCAAGCGACTAGCGGGAGCGCAGATACGCAGTATTTT
.	TRBV18	TRBD1	TRBJ1-2	CASSPRQGLPYGYTF	TGTGCCAGCTCACCTCGACAGGGGTTACCCTATGGCTACACCTTC
.	TRBV7-3	.	TRBJ1-2	CASSLPGFDGYTF	TGTGCCAGCAGCTTACCGGGTTTTGATGGCTACACCTTC
.	TRBV11-2	TRBD1	TRBJ1-3	CASSSQGAHPGNTIYF	TGTGCCAGCAGCTCACAGGGGGCACATCCTGGAAACACCATATATTTT
.	TRBV9	TRBD1	TRBJ1-2	CASSFGQGNYGYTF	TGTGCCAGCAGCTTCGGACAGGGGAACTATGGCTACACCTTC
.	TRBV6-5	.	TRBJ1-2	CASRTRTGRNGYTF	TGTGCCAGCAGAACTAGGACTGGGAGGAATGGCTACACCTTC
.	TRBV7-9	.	TRBJ1-1	CASSLGRPRNTEAFF	TGTGCCAGCAGCTTAGGGCGTCCCAGGAACACTGAAGCTTTCTTT
.	TRBV7-2	.	TRBJ2-7	CASSLALHVGEQYF	TGTGCCAGCAGCTTAGCGCTCCATGTGGGCGAGCAGTACTTC
.	TRBV7-3	.	TRBJ2-7	CASSLGREGDEQYF	TGTGCCAGCAGCTTAGGGCGAGAGGGGGACGAGCAGTACTTC
.	TRBV5-8	.	TRBJ1-1	CASSSGRVSAEAFF	TGTGCCAGCAGCTCCGGCCGGGTTAGCGCTGAAGCTTTCTTT
.	TRBV9	TRBD1	TRBJ1-1	CASSGLSGQGIPEAFF	TGTGCCAGCAGCGGACTCTCGGGACAGGGGATCCCTGAAGCTTTCTTT
.	TRBV6-5	TRBD2	TRBJ2-5	CASSRAGGQETQYF	TGTGCCAGCAGTAGGGCCGGGGGGCAAGAGACCCAGTACTTC
.	TRBV19	TRBD2	TRBJ2-5	CASSTSGSLGETQYF	TGTGCCAGTAGTACAAGCGGGAGTTTAGGAGAGACCCAGTACTTC
.	TRBV7-9	TRBD2	TRBJ2-2	CASSPRGGSDTGELFF	TGTGCCAGCAGCCCACGGGGGGGTAGCGACACCGGGGAGCTGTTTTTT
.	TRBV27	TRBD1	TRBJ2-7	CASRPWGTAYEQYF	TGTGCCAGCAGACCGTGGGGGACAGCCTACGAGCAGTACTTC
.	TRBV19	TRBD1	TRBJ2-7	CASGGQSYEQYF	TGTGCCAGTGGGGGACAGTCCTACGAGCAGTACTTC
.	TRBV4-2	.	TRBJ2-5	CASSQDMRLEILQTQYF	TGTGCCAGCAGCCAAGATATGAGACTAGAGATTCTGCAGACCCAGTACTTC
.	TRBV28	.	TRBJ2-7	CASKDKYYEQYF	TGTGCCAGCAAGGACAAGTACTACGAGCAGTACTTC
once	TRBV6-1	TRBD2	TRBJ2-3	CASSGRPGLAGEGWTDTQYF	TGTGCCAGCAGTGGGAGGCCGGGACTAGCGGGAGAGGGATGGACAGATACGCAGTATTTT
.	TRBV7-2	.	TRBJ1-6	CASSSGQYGPSPLHF	TGTGCCAGCAGCTCCGGACAATACGGGCCTTCACCCCTCCACTTT
.	TRBV28	.	TRBJ2-6	CASSPTTGFLSSGANVLTF	TGTGCCAGCAGTCCAACGACCGGCTTCCTCTCCTCTGGGGCCAACGTCCTGACTTTC
.	TRBV10-1	.	TRBJ2-6	CASSNDRRSHKVGF	TGCGCCAGCAGTAACGACCGAAGATCGCACAAAGTCGGGTTC
.	TRBV5-1	.	TRBJ1-4	CASSFGSTNEKLFF	TGCGCCAGCAGCTTTGGTTCAACTAATGAAAAACTGTTTTTT
.	TRBV7-8	.	TRBJ1-2	CASSLSTEYYGYTF	TGTGCCAGCAGCTTGTCGACAGAGTACTATGGCTACACCTTC
.	TRBV28	.	TRBJ1-5	CASSSGGPGQPQHF	TGTGCCAGCAGCTCAGGAGGGCCGGGGCAGCCCCAGCATTTT
.	TRBV28	.	TRBJ1-2	CASSFQAGKYGYTF	TGTGCCAGCAGTTTCCAAGCAGGGAAATATGGCTACACCTTC
once	TRBV30	.	TRBJ2-7	CAWSSYKGTYEQYF	TGTGCCTGGAGTAGTTACAAGGGCACCTACGAGCAGTACTTC
.	TRBV18	TRBD1	TRBJ1-1	CASSFDRANTEAFF	TGTGCCAGCTCATTCGACAGGGCGAACACTGAAGCTTTCTTT
.	TRBV30	.	TRBJ2-7	CAWSVLSGAYEQYF	TGTGCCTGGAGTGTACTTTCAGGGGCCTACGAGCAGTACTTC
.	TRBV6-5	.	TRBJ1-1	CASSYSGSLGTEAFF	TGTGCCAGCAGTTATTCCGGGTCCCTCGGCACTGAAGCTTTCTTT
few	TRBV2	.	TRBJ1-4	CASSAVRGGEKLFF	TGTGCCAGCAGCGCCGTACGGGGTGGTGAAAAACTGTTTTTT
.	TRBV12-2	.	TRBJ2-5	CASRPRRWTSDQETQYF	TGTGCAAGTCGCCCTCGGAGATGGACTAGTGATCAAGAGACCCAGTACTTC
few	TRBV9	.	TRBJ1-1	CASSGGAGHGTEAFF	TGTGCCAGCAGCGGAGGGGCGGGTCATGGCACTGAAGCTTTCTTT
.	TRBV5-1	.	TRBJ2-2	CASSSYRANTGELFF	TGCGCCAGCAGCTCGTATAGGGCGAACACCGGGGAGCTGTTTTTT
.	TRBV28	TRBD2	TRBJ2-1	CASTELAGGPHEQFF	TGTGCCAGCACCGAACTAGCGGGGGGTCCTCATGAGCAGTTCTTC
few	TRBV11-2	.	TRBJ1-1	CASSLTGNTEAFF	TGTGCCAGCAGCTTAACTGGGAACACTGAAGCTTTCTTT
few	TRBV30	.	TRBJ1-4	CAWNGAHNEKLFF	TGTGCCTGGAATGGGGCGCATAATGAAAAACTGTTTTTT
.	TRBV9	.	TRBJ2-2	CASSEPLTGELFF	TGTGCCAGCAGCGAGCCGTTGACCGGGGAGCTGTTTTTT
.	TRBV2	TRBD2	TRBJ2-1	CASVLLAGGNEQFF	TGTGCCAGCGTTTTGCTAGCGGGAGGCAATGAGCAGTTCTTC